The following is a TCR beta chain sequence with its context. Only one count was recorded for this clone. Its antigen is unknown. No base qualities exist here, and no much larger clone lies one base off it. TCRB CDR3 sequencing used the immunoSEQ assay on genomic DNA. On the authors' methods: Published virus-specific TCRB sequences were compared with patient CD8+ clones larger than 1%, and only a few matches were found. Nothing other than productive TCRB rearrangements was included in the analyses. Clonality was expressed as a Shannon entropy-based productive clonality index, with each clone defined by a unique TCRB CDR3 sequence. Repertoire overlap for a pair of samples was computed from each clone's template counts relative to total templates per sample. V-gene usage measured by flow cytometry correlated with TCRB sequencing V-gene usage, with a Spearman r of 0.61. What TCRdb holds here is the immuneACCESS table cut down to in-frame rearrangements. Part of the clones is not present; checked against another copy, under half of the missing clones reflect an unresolved V gene, and the others are unexplained. V and J calls and clone size are those listed in that table; D and trimming were worked out from the DNA. For this sample there are about 19,000 clones; roughly four fifths appear just once. The ten biggest clones cover roughly an eighth of the sample.

The sample is drawn from a study of somatic mutations in cytotoxic T cells in rheumatoid arthritis (dated by TCRdb to between 2016 and 2019). Describing the broader study: Right after diagnosis and prior to the start of any treatment, about 30 ml EDTA of peripheral blood was drawn from patients. Some T-cell populations stained with V beta antibodies were sorted by flow on a FACSAria II or Sony SH800 to nearly 100% purity, with sorted V beta1+ cells additionally subjected to TCRB sequencing. In newly diagnosed rheumatoid arthritis without treatment, the study examined if expanded CD8+ T-cell clones harbor somatic mutations, relying on TCRB deep sequencing to characterize clonality. For roughly 61 rheumatoid arthritis patients and some 20 healthy controls, TCRB deep sequencing was carried out. The median ages of the patient and control groups were essentially identical.

Results the study describes overall, beyond this receptor: The slight underrepresentation of TRBV07 in patients was not corrected for multiple comparisons. Several identical CD8+ TCRB sequences were found in both blood and synovial fluid, and in about an eighth of the roughly 65 patients the largest CD8+ clone exceeded 20% of CD8+ cells. Rheumatoid arthritis patients and age-matched healthy controls did not significantly differ in CD8+ T-cell clonality. An increase of CD8+ clonality with age was seen in patients (Spearman r ~ 0.46) but not in healthy controls. Viral specificity could not be ruled out by absence from virus-specific databases, and the antigen targets of the expanded CD8+ clones remained unknown.

Flow cytometry confirmed the purity of CD4+ and CD8+ cells that had been isolated by positive magnetic bead selection on an AutoMACS. A TCR V beta antibody panel was used in flow cytometry to screen first for clonal expansions, which were then characterized by TCRB deep sequencing of sorted CD8+ fractions. Peripheral blood mononuclear cells were isolated by Ficoll-Paque PLUS density gradient separation. DNA from CD4-enriched, CD8-enriched or PBMC samples was extracted using Nucleospin Tissue or Tissue XS kits and then quantified on a Qubit 2.0 fluorometer. V trim: 1 base; J trim: 5 bases; unmatched bases: 4. The germline V gene encodes CDR1 SGHDN and CDR2 FVKESK. The CDR3 starts with the cysteine, ends with the phenylalanine, and has 14 residues. Solely the CDR3 DNA is kept, with 42 bases framed from the first base.

Sequences were obtained from CD8+ T cells sorted from blood. The rearrangement combines TRBV14 with TRBJ2-7; a stretch of 8 junction bases matches TRBD1. The TCR was taken from an adult with rheumatoid arthritis. The DNA is as follows: TGTGCCAGCAGCCAAGGGACAGGGACCGACGAGCAGTACTTC. Its amino acids are CASSQGTGTDEQYF.